Reported below is one T cell receptor beta chain. Its antigen has not been determined. No base quality values were provided; no much bigger clone lies one nucleotide off. This record comes from a study of shared clonotypes between healthy human individuals (TCRdb year 2020). In terms of the full investigation: Three men and two women, aged 18 to 49 years, made up the cohort. Per donor, three plates each were used for CD4 naive and CD4 memory, two for CD8 naive, and one for CD8 memory. Per donor, leukapheresis produced somewhere between about 0.9 and 9.5 billion PBMCs. To estimate repertoire size and how much clonotypes are shared between individuals, the study performed deep sequencing of blood TCR repertoires from five healthy adults. To increase sequencing depth and limit assay-specific biases, different laboratories used diverse techniques to prepare libraries and sequence TCR repertoires. On the study overall, not on this receptor specifically: Incomplete sequencing was indicated by rarefaction of sorted-subset datasets, despite the large sequencing depth. Because the study included only a small number of donors, the genetic and exposure-history diversity represented was limited. Clonotypes shared by all four sorted-subset donors showed higher generation probabilities than non-shared clonotypes. Pairwise subsampling led to the expectation that sequencing depth would affect the degree of clonotype sharing among donors. Sampling was restricted to blood, and TCR repertoires in tissues likely differ from the TCR repertoires found in blood. Naive subsets generally had larger estimated clonotype richness than memory subsets did. Sharing across a few donors was observed for roughly 5% of naive CD4, 3.5% of naive CD8, about 2.5% of memory CD4, and less than 0.45% of memory CD8 clonotypes.

V is shortened by 4 bases, J by 2 bases, and the region joining them spans 20 bases. Including the terminal cysteine and phenylalanine, the CDR3 comprises 17 residues. Here the CDR3 DNA is all that survives: 51 bases in frame from base 1. Taken from the germline V gene, the CDR1 and CDR2 loops are MGHRA and YSYEKL. The donors were healthy, HIV-negative adults with no recently reported acute infections or vaccinations. Only Caucasian adults living in Nashville, Tennessee, USA were represented among the donors. CD4+ T cells were enriched through magnetic negative selection, after which naive cells were positively selected on CD45RA and the remaining negative fraction served as the memory subset. Blood was obtained by leukapheresis, after which PBMCs were separated by Ficoll-Histopaque density gradient centrifugation and cryopreserved in liquid nitrogen vapor phase. Purity and quantity of every magnetically sorted T cell population were checked by analytical flow cytometry. Each sorted fraction had its genomic DNA isolated and then quantified by UV absorbance on a Nanodrop 2000c.

TCR CDR3 regions were amplified from genomic DNA by multiplex PCR using the deep immunoSEQ assay. For each cell subset, the extracted genomic DNA was distributed evenly across all wells of several immunoSEQ 96-well plates, and each plate served as one replicate. For sorted subsets, around 200 ng genomic DNA, equal to 30,000 to 35,000 T cell genomes, was loaded into each replicate PCR. Purified libraries were measured with a Qubit 3.0 fluorometer, size-checked on a Bioanalyzer 2100, and measured again with the KAPA Library Quantification kit. Each immunoSEQ 96-well plate was sequenced on its own single-read 150-cycle Illumina NextSeq 550 flow cell. The authors' pipeline ran thus. Because the immunoSEQ output included only junctional sequences and no quality scores, the filtering could not be the same as the filtering used for full-length reads. To assign V/J genes and CDR3, sequences were annotated using PyIR, a Python wrapper for IgBLAST v1.9, with IMGT germline references. Reads were removed for weak V/J assignments (E-value above 1e-6), missing CDR3, stop codons, out-of-frame junctions, or ambiguous translated residues. A V3J clonotype was defined by an identical inferred V gene, J gene, and CDR3 amino acid sequence. Percentage overlap between repertoires was computed as shared unique clonotypes divided by the size of the smaller repertoire. Richness of each repertoire was evaluated using RTK rarefaction, the Chao1 estimator, and Recon v2.1 estimates of unobserved clonotypes. Generation probabilities for all TCRbeta clonotypes obtained by the gDNA method from a handful of donors were computed using OLGA. TCRdb mirrors the immuneACCESS table, restricted to in-frame sequences. Some clones are absent from its copies; in checked studies, under half trace to an unresolved V gene, and the reason for the others is unknown. The DNA was the basis for D and trimming; V, J and clone size are from that table. The sample includes 2 million to 3 million clones, with around 94% observed a single time. The top ten hold around 0.15% of the sample.

In this chain, TRBV4-1 is recombined with TRBJ2-5, with a tentative D call of TRBD1 or TRBD2, each matching 6 bases. Sequencing was carried out using naive CD4+ T cells sorted from blood. The cell subset or site label corresponds to: CD45RA+ positively selected. The source is a man aged 18 to 29 in good health. For the CDR3, the sequence is CASSPTSSGGTQETQYF. The DNA sequence is TGCGCCAGCAGCCCGACCTCCTCTGGGGGGACACAAGAGACCCAGTACTTC.